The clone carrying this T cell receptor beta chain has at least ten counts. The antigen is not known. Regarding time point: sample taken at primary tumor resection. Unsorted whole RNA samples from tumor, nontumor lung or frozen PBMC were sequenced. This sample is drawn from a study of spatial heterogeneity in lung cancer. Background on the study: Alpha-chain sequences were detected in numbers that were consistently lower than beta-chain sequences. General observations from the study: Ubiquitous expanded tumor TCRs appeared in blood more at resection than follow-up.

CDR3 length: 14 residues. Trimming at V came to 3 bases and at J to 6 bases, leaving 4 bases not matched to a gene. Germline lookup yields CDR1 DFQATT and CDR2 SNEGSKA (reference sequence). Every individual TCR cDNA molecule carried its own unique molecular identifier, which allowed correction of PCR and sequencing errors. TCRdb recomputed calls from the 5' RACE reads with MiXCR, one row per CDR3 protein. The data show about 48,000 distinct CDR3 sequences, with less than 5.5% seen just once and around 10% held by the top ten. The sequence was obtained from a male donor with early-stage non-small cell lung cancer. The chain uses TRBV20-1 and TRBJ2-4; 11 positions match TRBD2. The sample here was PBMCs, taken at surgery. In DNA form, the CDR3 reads TGCAGTGCTAGTGAGGGGACTAGCGGAAACATTCAGTACTTC. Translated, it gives CSASEGTSGNIQYF.